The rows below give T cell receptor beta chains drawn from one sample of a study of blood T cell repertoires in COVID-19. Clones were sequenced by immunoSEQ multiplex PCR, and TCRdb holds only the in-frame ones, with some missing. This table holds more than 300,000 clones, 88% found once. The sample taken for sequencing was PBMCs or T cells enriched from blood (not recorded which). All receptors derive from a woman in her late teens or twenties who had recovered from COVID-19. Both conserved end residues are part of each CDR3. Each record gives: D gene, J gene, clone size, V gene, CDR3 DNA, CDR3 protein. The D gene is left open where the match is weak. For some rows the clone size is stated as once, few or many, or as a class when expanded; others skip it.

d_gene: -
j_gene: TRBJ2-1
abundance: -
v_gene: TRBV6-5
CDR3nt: TGTGCCAGCAGTTACTCGAGCTTGCTAGCGAGTGAGCAGTTCTTC
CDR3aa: CASSYSSLLASEQFF

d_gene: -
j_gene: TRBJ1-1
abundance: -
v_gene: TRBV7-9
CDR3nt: TGTGCCAGCAGTTCTGAGCCGAACACTGAAGCTTTCTTT
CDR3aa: CASSSEPNTEAFF

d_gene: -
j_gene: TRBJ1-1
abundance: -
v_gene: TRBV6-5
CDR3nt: TGTGCCAGCAGGGCGGGGAGCTACACTGAAGCTTTCTTT
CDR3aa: CASRAGSYTEAFF

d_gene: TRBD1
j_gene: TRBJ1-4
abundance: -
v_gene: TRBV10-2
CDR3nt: TGCGCCAGCAGTGACCGACAGGGACTGGGAGAAAAACTGTTTTTT
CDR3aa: CASSDRQGLGEKLFF

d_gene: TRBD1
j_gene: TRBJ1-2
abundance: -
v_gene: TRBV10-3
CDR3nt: TGTGCCATCAGCTCAATAGGGGACAGTCCCTATGGCTACACCTTC
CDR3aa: CAISSIGDSPYGYTF

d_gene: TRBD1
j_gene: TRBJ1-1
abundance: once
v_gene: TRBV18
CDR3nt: TGTGCCAGCTCACCCGCGGGACAGCTGAACACTGAAGCTTTCTTT
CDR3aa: CASSPAGQLNTEAFF

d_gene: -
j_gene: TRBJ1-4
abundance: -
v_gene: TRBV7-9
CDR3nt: TGTGCCAGCAGCTTTATCTCACAGGCCCGAAATGAAAAACTGTTTTTT
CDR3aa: CASSFISQARNEKLFF

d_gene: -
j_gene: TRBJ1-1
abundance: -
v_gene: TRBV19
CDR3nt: TGTGCCTCAACGGGGGGGGTAGGAGTAACTGAAGCTTTCTTT
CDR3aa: CASTGGVGVTEAFF

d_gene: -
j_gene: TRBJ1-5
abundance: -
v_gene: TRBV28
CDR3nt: TGTGCCAGCAGTTTCGGACAGAGCAATCAGCCCCAGCATTTT
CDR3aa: CASSFGQSNQPQHF

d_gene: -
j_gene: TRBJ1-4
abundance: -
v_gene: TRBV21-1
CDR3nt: TGTGCCAGCAAGGGACAGGGTCTGTCGGCTAATGAAAAACTGTTTTTT
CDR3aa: CASKGQGLSANEKLFF

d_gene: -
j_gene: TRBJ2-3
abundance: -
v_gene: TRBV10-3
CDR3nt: TGTGCCATCAGTGTACTTACTGGGCCAGATACGCAGTATTTT
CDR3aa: CAISVLTGPDTQYF

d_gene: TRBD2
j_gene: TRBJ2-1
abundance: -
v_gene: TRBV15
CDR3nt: TGTGCCACCAGCAGTTCGGAAGGGACTAGCTTCGTTTTTGAGCAGTTCTTC
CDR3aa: CATSSSEGTSFVFEQFF

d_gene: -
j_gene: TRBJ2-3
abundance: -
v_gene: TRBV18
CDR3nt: TGTGCCAGCTCACCAGGGCCTATACAGCCCACAGATACGCAGTATTTT
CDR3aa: CASSPGPIQPTDTQYF

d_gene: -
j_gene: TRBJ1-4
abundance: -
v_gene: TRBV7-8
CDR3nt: TGTGCCAGCAGCTCCAGCGTCACTAATGAAAAACTGTTTTTT
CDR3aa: CASSSSVTNEKLFF

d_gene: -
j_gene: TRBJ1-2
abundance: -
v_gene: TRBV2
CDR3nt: TGTGCCAGCAGTGGACCCGGGGGCTACACCTTC
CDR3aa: CASSGPGGYTF

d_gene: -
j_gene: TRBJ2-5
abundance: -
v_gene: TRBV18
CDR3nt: TGTGCCAGCTCACCCAGCGGGGAGACCCAGTACTTC
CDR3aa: CASSPSGETQYF

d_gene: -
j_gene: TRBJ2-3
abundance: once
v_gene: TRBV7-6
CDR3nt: TGTGCCAGCAGGCGCGACAGCGCAGATACGCAGTATTTT
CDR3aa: CASRRDSADTQYF

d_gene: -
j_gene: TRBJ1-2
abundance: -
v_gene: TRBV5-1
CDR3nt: TGCGCCAGCAGCTTGGATCAAGGGGGAAGATATGGCTACACCTTC
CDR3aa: CASSLDQGGRYGYTF

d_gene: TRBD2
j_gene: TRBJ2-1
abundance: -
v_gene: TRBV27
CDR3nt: TGTGCCAGCAGTTTAAAGGGCGGGGGAGCCTACAATGAGCAGTTCTTC
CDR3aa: CASSLKGGGAYNEQFF

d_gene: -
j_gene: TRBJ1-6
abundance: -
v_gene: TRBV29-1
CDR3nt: TGCAGCGTTGGGTCGGAGAGGGATTCACCCCTCCACTTT
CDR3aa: CSVGSERDSPLHF

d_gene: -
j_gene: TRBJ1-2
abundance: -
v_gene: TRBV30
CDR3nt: TGTGCCTGGAGGGAGGGCACTAACTATGGCTACACCTTC
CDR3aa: CAWREGTNYGYTF

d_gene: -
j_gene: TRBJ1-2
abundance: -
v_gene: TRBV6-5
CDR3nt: TGTGCCAGCGGATACCGGGGGGGCGTAGGCTACACCTTC
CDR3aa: CASGYRGGVGYTF

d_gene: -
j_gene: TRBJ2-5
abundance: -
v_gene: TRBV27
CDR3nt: TGTGCCAGCAGCCCGCGGAGGGTGGGGCGAGAGACCCAGTACTTC
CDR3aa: CASSPRRVGRETQYF

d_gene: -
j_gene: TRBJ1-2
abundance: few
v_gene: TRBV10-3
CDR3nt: TGTGCCATCAGTCCTGAGGCCGACAGTTCTTATGGCTACACCTTC
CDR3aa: CAISPEADSSYGYTF

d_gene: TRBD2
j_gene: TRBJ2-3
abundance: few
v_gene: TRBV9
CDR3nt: TGTGCCAGCAGCGTGTCGTCTAGCGGGGGAGCAGATACGCAGTATTTT
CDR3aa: CASSVSSSGGADTQYF

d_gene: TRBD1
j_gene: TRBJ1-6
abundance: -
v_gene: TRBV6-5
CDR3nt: TGTGCCAGCATTACGGGACAGGCGAATTCACCCCTCCACTTT
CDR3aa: CASITGQANSPLHF

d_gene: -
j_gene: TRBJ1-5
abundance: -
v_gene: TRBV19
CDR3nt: TGTGCCAGTAGTATTTTGGGCTCCAATCAGCCCCAGCATTTT
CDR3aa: CASSILGSNQPQHF

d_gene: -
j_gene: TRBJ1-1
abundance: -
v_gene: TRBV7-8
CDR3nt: TGTGCCAGCAGCCTCCGAACAGGGATGAACACTGAAGCTTTCTTT
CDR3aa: CASSLRTGMNTEAFF

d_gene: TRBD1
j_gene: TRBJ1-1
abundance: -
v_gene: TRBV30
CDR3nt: TGTGCCTGGAGTGGGATTAGGGACAGGGTAAACACTGAAGCTTTCTTT
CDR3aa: CAWSGIRDRVNTEAFF

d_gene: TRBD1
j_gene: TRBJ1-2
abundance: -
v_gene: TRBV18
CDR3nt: TGTGCCAGCTCACGGGACAGGGACGGTGGCTACACCTTC
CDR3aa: CASSRDRDGGYTF

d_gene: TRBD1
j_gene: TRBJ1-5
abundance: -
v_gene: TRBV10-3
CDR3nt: TGTGCCATCAGTGAGTATCAGACAGGGGACAATCAGCCCCAGCATTTT
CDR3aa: CAISEYQTGDNQPQHF

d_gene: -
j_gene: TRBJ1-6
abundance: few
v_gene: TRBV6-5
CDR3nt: TGTGCCAGCAGTTACGGGACTGCGTCTTCACCCCTCCACTTT
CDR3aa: CASSYGTASSPLHF

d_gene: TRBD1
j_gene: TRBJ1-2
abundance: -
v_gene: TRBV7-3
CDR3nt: TGTGCCAGCAGCTTATTCGGGGACAGGGATGGCTACACCTTC
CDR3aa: CASSLFGDRDGYTF

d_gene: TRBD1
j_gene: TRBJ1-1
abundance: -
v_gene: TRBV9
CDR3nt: TGTGCCAGCAGCGTAGCAAGGGACAGGGGGACGACTGAAGCTTTCTTT
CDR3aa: CASSVARDRGTTEAFF

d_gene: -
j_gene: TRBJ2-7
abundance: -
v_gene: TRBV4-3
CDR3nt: TGCGCCAGCAGCCAAGGACAAGGGGCTGTCTACGAGCAGTACTTC
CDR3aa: CASSQGQGAVYEQYF

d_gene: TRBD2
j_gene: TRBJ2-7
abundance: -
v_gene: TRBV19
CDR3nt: TGTGCCAGTAGTCTCGGGACTAGGATGGGCGAGCAGTACTTC
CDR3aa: CASSLGTRMGEQYF

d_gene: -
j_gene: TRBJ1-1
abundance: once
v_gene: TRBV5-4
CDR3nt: TGTGCCAGCAGCTGGGATGCTACAGGGAACACTGAAGCTTTCTTT
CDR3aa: CASSWDATGNTEAFF

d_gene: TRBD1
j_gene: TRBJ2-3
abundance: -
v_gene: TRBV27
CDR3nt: TGTGCCAGCACCTCCGGGACAGGGACAGATACGCAGTATTTT
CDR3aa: CASTSGTGTDTQYF

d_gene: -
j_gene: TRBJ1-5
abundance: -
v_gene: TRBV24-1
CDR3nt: TGTGCCACCAGTAGACGGAGGAGAGATCAGCCCCAGCATTTT
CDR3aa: CATSRRRRDQPQHF

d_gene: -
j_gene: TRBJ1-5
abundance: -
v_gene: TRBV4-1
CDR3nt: TGCGCCAGCAGCCAAGGTCAGCGGCAGCCCCAGCATTTT
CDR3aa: CASSQGQRQPQHF

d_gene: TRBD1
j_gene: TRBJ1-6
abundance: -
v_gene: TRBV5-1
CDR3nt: TGCGCCAGCAGCCCCGGACAGGGAGGGTATAATTCACCCCTCCACTTT
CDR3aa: CASSPGQGGYNSPLHF

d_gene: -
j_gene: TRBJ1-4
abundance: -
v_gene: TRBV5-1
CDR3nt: TGCGCCAGCAGCTTGGCCGTCAGGGAACGCCTGTTTTTT
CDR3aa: CASSLAVRERLFF